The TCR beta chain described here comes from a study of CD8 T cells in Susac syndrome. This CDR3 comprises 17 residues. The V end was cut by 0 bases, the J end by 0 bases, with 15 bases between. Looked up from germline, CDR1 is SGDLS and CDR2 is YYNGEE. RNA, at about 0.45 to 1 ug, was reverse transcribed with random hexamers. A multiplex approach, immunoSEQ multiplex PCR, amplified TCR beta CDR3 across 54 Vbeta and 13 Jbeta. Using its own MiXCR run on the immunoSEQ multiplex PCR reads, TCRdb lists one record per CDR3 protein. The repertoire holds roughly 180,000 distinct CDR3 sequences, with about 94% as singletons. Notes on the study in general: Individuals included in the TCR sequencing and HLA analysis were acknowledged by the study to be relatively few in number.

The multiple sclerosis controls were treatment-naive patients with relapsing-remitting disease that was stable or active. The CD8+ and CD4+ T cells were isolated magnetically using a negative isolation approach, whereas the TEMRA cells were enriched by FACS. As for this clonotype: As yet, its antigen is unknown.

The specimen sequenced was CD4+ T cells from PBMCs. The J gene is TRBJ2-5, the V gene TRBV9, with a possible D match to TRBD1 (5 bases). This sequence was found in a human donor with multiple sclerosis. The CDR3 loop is CASSVGQGQWYQETQYF. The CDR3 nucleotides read TGTGCCAGCAGCGTAGGCCAGGGCCAATGGTACCAAGAGACCCAGTACTTC. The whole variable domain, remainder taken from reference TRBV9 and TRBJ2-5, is DSGVTQTPKHLITATGQRVTLRCSPRSGDLSVYWYQQSLDQGLQFLIQYYNGEERAKGNILERFSAQQFPDLHSELNLSSLELGDSALYFCASSVGQGQWYQETQYFGPGTRLLVL.